The 23 T cell receptor beta chains given below trace back to one sample, sequenced in a study of cytomegalovirus exposure and HLA in healthy donors. It was with 60 Vbeta and 13 Jbeta primers that the PCR ran. TCRdb keeps only in-frame clones here, not all; method: immunoSEQ multiplex PCR. The sample lists under 200,000 clones, roughly two thirds occurring once. The specimen was PBMCs. All receptors come from a woman aged 25 to 39 in good health and CMV-seronegative.

There are a few counts of this clone. The chain is built from TRBV11-1 and TRBJ2-1; tentatively, D is TRBD2 (5 bases). V was trimmed by 2 bases and J by 0 bases, leaving 8 bases between them. The germline CDR1 and CDR2 sequences are SGHAT and FQDESV (reference sequence). CDR3 length equals 15 residues. The CDR3 DNA follows: TGTGCCAGCAGCTTAACGGGGAGCTCCTACAATGAGCAGTTCTTC. Its translation is CASSLTGSSYNEQFF.

This clone was detected a few times. The chain combines TRBV12-5 with TRBJ1-2; no definite D call. This CDR3 is built from 13 residues. Germline V CDR1 and CDR2: LGHNT, FRNRAP. With 3 bases removed from V and 6 bases from J, the gap between germline ends came to 11 bases. The CDR3: CASGFRTGDGYTF. In nucleotides, the CDR3 is TGTGCTAGTGGTTTCAGGACCGGGGATGGCTACACCTTC.

The chain links TRBV27 to TRBJ2-3, with D possibly matching TRBD1 (5 bases). CDR1 and CDR2 from the germline V gene are MNHEY and SMNVEV (reference sequence). This CDR3 comprises 13 residues. Trimming shortened V by 2 bases and J by 4 bases, and 7 bases separated the two germline ends. The CDR3 region has the DNA TGTGCCAGCAGTTTAAGGGGTCCAGATACGCAGTATTTT. Translated: CASSLRGPDTQYF.

V gene TRBV2 combines with J gene TRBJ2-1; 8 positions match TRBD2. The CDR3 has 18 amino acids. Germline V gives CDR1 SNHLY, CDR2 FYNNEI. V lost 5 bases, J lost 4 bases, and 16 bases stayed unmatched. The CDR3 DNA reads TGTGCCAGCAGTTCTGGCGGGAGGTACCCCCTTATTTACAATGAGCAGTTCTTC. It translates to CASSSGGRYPLIYNEQFF.

The chain uses TRBV10-1 and TRBJ2-1; TRBD1 agrees at 8 bases. The CDR3 runs to 16 residues. V was clipped by 6 bases and J by 1 base; unmatched bases: 8. The germline CDR1 and CDR2 sequences are WNHNN and SYGVQD (reference sequence). CDR3 residues: CASRQGQGRSYNEQFF. The CDR3 bases are TGCGCCAGCAGGCAAGGACAGGGCAGGTCCTACAATGAGCAGTTCTTC.

The V call is TRBV28, the J call TRBJ1-4; TRBD1 agrees at 7 bases. The CDR3 loop spans 15 amino acids. The germline gives CDR1 MDHEN, CDR2 SYDVKM. V lost 3 bases and J lost 9; bases outside the gene matches: 10. CDR3 residues: CASSFPHRGGKKLFF. DNA of the CDR3: TGTGCCAGCAGTTTTCCCCACAGGGGAGGCAAAAAACTGTTTTTT.

Only one count was recorded for this clone. The V gene is TRBV7-3, the J gene TRBJ1-6; 8 positions match TRBD1. The CDR3 extends over 16 amino acids. V shed 2 bases, J shed 7 bases, and the junction held 7 bases outside the gene matches. From germline, CDR1 is SGHTA and CDR2 FQGTGA. CDR3 in amino acids: CASSLGWGQENSPLHF. CDR3 nucleotides: TGTGCCAGCAGCTTAGGATGGGGACAGGAGAATTCACCCCTCCACTTT.

The table lists this clone with a few counts. J is TRBJ1-1 and V is TRBV6-4; D remains ambiguous. V was pared by 0 bases and J by 1 base, with 3 bases between. Germline loops: CDR1 MRHNA, CDR2 SNTAGT. The CDR3 loop spans 13 amino acids. For the CDR3, the DNA is TGTGCCAGCAGTGACTCCTCGAACACTGAAGCTTTCTTT. Translated, it gives CASSDSSNTEAFF.

The chain employs TRBV10-3 and TRBJ2-3; perhaps TRBD2 as D (5 bases). The CDR3 is 14 residues long. Germline values: CDR1 ENHRY, CDR2 SYGVKD. Trimming took 7 bases from V and 5 from J, leaving 16 bases between them. CDR3 nucleotides: TGTGCCATCAACCCGGGATCTGTCGAAGATACGCAGTATTTT. It is translated as CAINPGSVEDTQYF.

This chain links TRBV9 with TRBJ1-2; tentative D call: TRBD1 (6 bases). Germline lookup yields CDR1 SGDLS and CDR2 YYNGEE. This CDR3 is 18 amino acids long. Trimming stripped 0 bases from V and 0 bases from J, with 18 bases between. The DNA of the CDR3 is TGTGCCAGCAGCGTAGGATCAGGGGAGGGTTTTGCTAACTATGGCTACACCTTC. Translating gives CASSVGSGEGFANYGYTF.

This clone showed up just a few times. The V call is TRBV6-1, the J call TRBJ2-4, with D uncertain. The germline V gene has CDR1 MNHNS and CDR2 SASEGT. This CDR3 has 14 residues. Trimming shortened V by 5 bases and J by 4 bases, and 12 bases separated the two germline ends. CDR3 sequence (DNA): TGTGCCAGCAGTTTCGCTAACGAAAAAAACATTCAGTACTTC. It specifies CASSFANEKNIQYF.

The chain combines TRBV18 with TRBJ2-2, with TRBD1 identical over 7 bases. Trimming took 3 bases from V and 5 from J; bases not matched to a gene: 9. This CDR3 is 16 amino acids long. Germline lookup yields CDR1 KGHSH and CDR2 LQKENI. CDR3 DNA: TGTGCCAGCTCACCCGGGACAGATAGAGGGACCGGGGAGCTGTTTTTT. It is translated as CASSPGTDRGTGELFF.

This sequence joins TRBV4-3 and TRBJ1-6, with D possibly matching TRBD1 (6 bases). The CDR3 covers 18 residues. V lost 0 bases and J 0 bases, leaving 12 bases between the germline ends. Germline V lookup: CDR1 LGHNA, CDR2 YSLEER. CDR3 sequence: CASSQEGGPSSYNSPLHF. The CDR3 DNA follows: TGCGCCAGCAGCCAAGAAGGGGGTCCGAGCTCCTATAATTCACCCCTCCACTTT.

This clone was detected a few times. The chain links TRBV5-4 to TRBJ2-1; the match to TRBD2 covers 10 bases. The CDR3 spans 16 residues. Germline-derived CDR1 and CDR2 are SGHNT and YYREEE (reference sequence). Germline trimming cut 0 bases from V and 3 bases from J; bases unmatched to any gene: 3. The CDR3 region is CASSLGGTSVYNEQFF. The CDR3 nucleotides are TGTGCCAGCAGCTTGGGTGGGACTAGCGTCTACAATGAGCAGTTCTTC. Supplemented by reference TRBV5-4 and TRBJ2-1, the full variable domain reads ETGVTQSPTHLIKTRGQQVTLRCSSQSGHNTVSWYQQALGQGPQFIFQYYREEENGRGNFPPRFSGLQFPNYSSELNVNALELDDSALYLCASSLGGTSVYNEQFFGPGTRLTVL.

J is TRBJ2-1 and V is TRBV18; 9 nucleotides line up with TRBD2. V dropped 3 bases and J dropped 3; count of bases not matched to a gene: 3. Germline CDR1 reads KGHSH; CDR2 reads LQKENI. There are 15 residues in the CDR3. CDR3 in amino acids: CASSPQAGGYNEQFF. CDR3 nucleotide sequence: TGTGCCAGCTCACCCCAAGCGGGGGGCTACAATGAGCAGTTCTTC.

This clone was observed a handful of times. The V and J genes are TRBV19 and TRBJ1-2; D is possibly TRBD1 (5 bases). The CDR3 runs to 15 residues. Trimming left V 5 bases short and J 0 bases short, with 13 bases between. CDR1 is LNHDA and CDR2 is SQIVND in the germline V gene (reference sequence). CDR3 bases: TGTGCCAGTAGTCCGGGACTGCTCACTAACTATGGCTACACCTTC. It encodes CASSPGLLTNYGYTF.

This clone occurred a few times. The J gene is TRBJ1-4, the V gene TRBV7-9; D remains ambiguous. CDR1 is SEHNR and CDR2 is FQNEAQ in the germline V gene (reference sequence). The CDR3 is made up of 14 amino acids. With 5 bases removed from V and 4 bases from J, the gap between germline ends came to 11 bases. The CDR3 DNA reads as TGTGCCAGCAGCCCCCCCCCGAGTAATGAAAAACTGTTTTTT. Translation gives CASSPPPSNEKLFF.

The rearrangement uses TRBV4-3 and TRBJ2-6, with a tentative D call TRBD2 (6 bases). Trimming removed 5 bases from V and 0 bases from J, with 11 bases in between. Germline assignment: CDR1 LGHNA and CDR2 YSLEER. The CDR3 is 16 amino acids. For the CDR3, the DNA is TGCGCCAGCAGCTTAGACGGGAGCTCTGGGGCCAACGTCCTGACTTTC. Its protein is CASSLDGSSGANVLTF.

This clone was recorded a few times. Other DNA sequences in this specimen translate into the identical CDR3. J is TRBJ1-1 and V is TRBV7-3; D might be TRBD1 (5 bases). V lost 4 bases and J 1 base, leaving 7 bases between the germline ends. The CDR3 is 13 amino acids. In germline, CDR1 is SGHTA, CDR2 FQGTGA. This chain's CDR3 is CASSSQGNTEAFF. The CDR3 nucleotides read TGTGCCAGCAGCTCTCAGGGGAACACTGAAGCTTTCTTT.

J is TRBJ2-7 and V is TRBV5-1; tentative D call: TRBD2 (5 bases). Trimming left V 1 base short and J 5 bases short, with 13 bases between. Germline CDR1 is SGHRS and CDR2 is YFSETQ. The CDR3 totals 14 residues. The CDR3 loop reads CASSLMSGFNEQYF. CDR3 coding DNA: TGCGCCAGCAGCTTGATGTCGGGGTTCAACGAGCAGTACTTC.

This clone was recorded once. The CDR3 spells CASSYSTAGRAYEQYF. The CDR3 bases are TGTGCCAGCAGTTACTCGACGGCGGGACGAGCCTACGAGCAGTACTTC. The chain links TRBV6-5 to TRBJ2-7; the D gene is possibly TRBD2 (6 bases). Germline V CDR1 and CDR2: MNHEY, SVGAGI. V was trimmed by 0 bases and J by 2 bases, leaving 14 bases between them. The length of the CDR3 is 16 residues.

V is TRBV28 and J is TRBJ2-1; D not resolved. Between the trimmed V and J ends, which lost 8 bases and 7 bases, there was a span of 21 bases. Germline V gene lookup returns CDR1 MDHEN and CDR2 SYDVKM. This CDR3 has 15 amino acids. The CDR3 reads CASSRRLRVRNEQFF. The CDR3 DNA sequence: TGTGCCAGCTCGAGACGGTTACGGGTGAGAAATGAGCAGTTCTTC.

This sequence joins TRBV7-9 and TRBJ2-5, with a weak D call TRBD2 (6 bases). The J call is doubtful: the DNA matches TRBJ2-7 better. Germline V lookup: CDR1 SEHNR, CDR2 FQNEAQ (reference sequence). The CDR3 is 14 amino acids. The CDR3 region has the DNA TGTGCCAGCGGACCCGGGACTGGAACCTACGAGCAGTACTTC. The encoded protein is CASGPGTGTYEQYF.